This TCR beta chain was recovered during a study of blood T cell repertoires in COVID-19. Some clones are missing from TCRdb's copy, which holds only in-frame ones; the method was immunoSEQ multiplex PCR. Of about 290,000 clones in the sample, around 85% are singletons; the top ten hold 4.1%. The junction had 6 bases not matched to a gene; V was cut back by 2 bases and J by 3 bases. The length of the CDR3 is 16 residues. The germline CDR1 and CDR2 sequences are LNHDA and SQIVND (reference sequence). Sequences were obtained from peripheral blood. The chain joins TRBV19 to TRBJ2-1; 8 positions agree with TRBD1. This clonotype originated in a woman aged 45-65 years with active or convalescent COVID-19. This CDR3 reads CASSITPRGLYNEQFF. CDR3 in DNA: TGTGCCAGTAGTATAACCCCCAGGGGGCTCTACAATGAGCAGTTCTTC.